Reported below is one TCR beta chain. Its recognized antigen is unknown. Within one base of it there is no much larger clone, and no base qualities were kept. This sample is drawn from a study of shared clonotypes between healthy human individuals (TCRdb year 2020). Context from the whole study: The cohort included a few men and a couple of women between 18 and 49 years of age. For each donor, three plates each were used for CD4 naive and CD4 memory, two plates were used for CD8 naive, and one plate was used for CD8 memory. Blood TCR repertoires of a handful of healthy adults were deeply sequenced to estimate repertoire size and the extent of clonotype sharing between individuals. Different laboratories and diverse techniques were used to prepare libraries and sequence TCR repertoires, to increase sequencing depth and limit assay-specific biases. Leukapheresis yielded between about 0.8 and 9.5 billion PBMCs per donor.

Overall study outcomes, separate from this receptor: Sampling was restricted to blood, and TCR repertoires in tissues likely differ from the TCR repertoires found in blood. Across several donors, around 5% of naive CD4, approximately 4% of naive CD8, roughly 2.2% of memory CD4, and under 0.45% of memory CD8 clonotypes were shared. Pairwise subsampling led to the expectation that sequencing depth would affect the degree of clonotype sharing among donors. Larger estimated clonotype richness was generally found for naive subsets than for memory subsets. Compared with non-shared clonotypes, clonotypes shared by all four sorted-subset donors had higher generation probabilities. Rarefaction of sorted-subset datasets indicated incomplete sequencing despite the large sequencing depth. Because the study included only a small number of donors, the genetic and exposure-history diversity represented was limited.

The donors were healthy, HIV-negative adults with no recently reported acute infections or vaccinations. Every donor was a Caucasian adult living in Nashville, Tennessee, USA. Magnetic negative selection was used to enrich CD4+ T cells, after which naive cells were positively selected on CD45RA and the negative fraction became the memory subset. Blood was collected by leukapheresis, and PBMCs were isolated by Ficoll-Histopaque density gradient centrifugation and then cryopreserved in liquid nitrogen vapor phase. Analytical flow cytometry was used to check the purity and quantity of every magnetically sorted T cell population. Each sorted fraction had its genomic DNA isolated and then quantified by UV absorbance on a Nanodrop 2000c. TCR CDR3 regions were amplified from genomic DNA by multiplex PCR using the deep immunoSEQ assay. Genomic DNA extracted from each cell subset was distributed evenly over all wells of several immunoSEQ 96-well plates, and each plate served as one replicate. For sorted subsets, each replicate PCR was loaded with 200 to 250 ng genomic DNA, equivalent to 30,000 or so T cell genomes. Purified libraries were quantified with a Qubit 3.0 fluorometer, sized on a Bioanalyzer 2100, and re-quantified with the KAPA Library Quantification kit. A separate single-read 150-cycle Illumina NextSeq 550 flow cell was used to sequence each immunoSEQ 96-well plate. As for the original processing: Because the immunoSEQ output held only junctional sequences and lacked quality scores, the filtering could not match the filtering applied to full-length reads. To assign V/J genes and CDR3, sequences were annotated using PyIR, a Python wrapper for IgBLAST v1.9, with IMGT germline references. Any read was removed if the V/J assignment was weak (E-value above 1e-6), the CDR3 was missing, or the read contained stop codons, out-of-frame junctions, or ambiguous translated residues. V3J clonotypes were defined as sequences sharing an identical inferred V gene, J gene, and CDR3 amino acid sequence. The percentage overlap between two repertoires was calculated by dividing the number of shared unique clonotypes by the size of the smaller repertoire. RTK rarefaction, the Chao1 estimator, and Recon v2.1 estimates of unobserved clonotypes were used to assess repertoire richness. Generation probabilities were computed with OLGA for all TCRbeta clonotypes obtained by the gDNA method from several donors. The source is immuneACCESS, and TCRdb retained only in-frame sequences with V and J called. Part of the clones is not carried over; for the studies checked, unresolved V genes explain less than half of this, and the remainder is unexplained. Clone size and the V and J calls come from that table; the DNA yielded D and trimming. In this sample the table shows over 850,000 clones, around 78% of which occur a single time. The ten largest clones add up to roughly 0.55% of the sample.

V and J lose 1 base and 2 bases, and a span of 9 bases separates them. The CDR3 spans 14 residues, from the cysteine through the phenylalanine. The kept DNA is CDR3 alone, 42 bases in frame from the first base. CDR1 and CDR2, per the germline V gene, are SGHRS and YFSETQ. This sequence uses TRBV5-1 and TRBJ2-5; the D gene is possibly TRBD2, with 6 bases matching. Sequenced: memory CD4+ T cells from PBMCs. This specimen's cell subset or site label, per the study, means: CD45RA-negative fraction. The sequence came from a man between 18 and 29 years old in good health. Some clones in this sample may be carry-over from other donors' samples. The CDR3 corresponds to CASSLSSEQETQYF. The nucleotides read TGCGCCAGCAGCTTGTCTAGCGAGCAAGAGACCCAGTACTTC.